This is a list of T cell receptor beta chains from one sample in a study of cytomegalovirus exposure and HLA in healthy donors. The assay was immunoSEQ multiplex PCR, and TCRdb's table has in-frame clones only and misses some. The data show 200,000 to 250,000 clones, about 80% seen once. What was sequenced was PBMCs. The origin of the receptors is a woman in her thirties or forties in good health and CMV-seronegative. Each CDR3 is given with its conserved first and last residue. Each record gives: J gene, V gene, clone size, D gene, CDR3 DNA, CDR3 protein. A D gene is named only where the DNA matches it firmly. The size of a clone is reported for some rows only, either as once, few or many, or as a class for expanded clones.

TRBJ1-1 | TRBV27 | NA | NA | TGTGCCAGCAGTTTAGGGAGATACACTGAAGCTTTCTTT | CASSLGRYTEAFF
TRBJ2-3 | TRBV5-4 | NA | NA | TGTGCCAGCAGCCGCTCCGGTGAGGCAGATACGCAGTATTTT | CASSRSGEADTQYF
TRBJ1-5 | TRBV30 | NA | TRBD1 | TGTGCCTGGGGACAGGGGAATAGCAATCAGCCCCAGCATTTT | CAWGQGNSNQPQHF
TRBJ1-2 | TRBV18 | NA | NA | TGTGCCAGCTCACCAGGGGGCGGAGACTATGGCTACACCTTC | CASSPGGGDYGYTF
TRBJ1-2 | TRBV7-9 | NA | NA | TGTGCCAGCAGCTTCGGGAACTATGGCTACACCTTC | CASSFGNYGYTF
TRBJ2-2 | TRBV7-6 | NA | TRBD2 | TGTGCCACGTTAGCGGGGTCAGCCGGGGAGCTGTTTTTT | CATLAGSAGELFF
TRBJ1-1 | TRBV5-1 | NA | TRBD1 | TGCGCCAGCAGCGTGGACAGGGTGAACACTGAAGCTTTCTTT | CASSVDRVNTEAFF
TRBJ2-3 | TRBV5-1 | few | TRBD2 | TGCGCCAGGAGACTAGCGGGGTTTAGCACAGATACGCAGTATTTT | CARRLAGFSTDTQYF
TRBJ2-5 | TRBV5-1 | NA | NA | TGCGCCAGCAGGTTGGGGGAAAGGCGGGGACGGATAGATGTAGAGACCCAGTACTTC | CASRLGERRGRIDVETQYF
TRBJ1-5 | TRBV19 | NA | NA | TGTGCCACCAGGGGAGCGTCTGGCAATCAGCCCCAGCATTTT | CATRGASGNQPQHF
TRBJ1-2 | TRBV4-1 | NA | NA | TGCGCCAGCAGCCAAGCAGGCTCCACCCGTAACTATGGCTACACCTTC | CASSQAGSTRNYGYTF
TRBJ2-1 | TRBV2 | NA | TRBD2 | TGTGCCAGCCTCTATCAGGACCAGCGGGGGCCTCTGGGCAATGAGCAGTTCTTC | CASLYQDQRGPLGNEQFF
TRBJ2-7 | TRBV18 | NA | NA | TGTGCCAGCTCACCATCCCGGGATCCCGCCTACGAGCAGTACTTC | CASSPSRDPAYEQYF
TRBJ1-1 | TRBV29-1 | NA | NA | TGCAGCGTCGGCAGTGGGGGGTGGACTGAAGCTTTCTTT | CSVGSGGWTEAFF
TRBJ2-7 | TRBV30 | NA | TRBD2 | TGTGCCTGGAATAGAGGAAGCGGGGGCGGAGACGAGCAGTACTTC | CAWNRGSGGGDEQYF
TRBJ2-1 | TRBV2 | NA | TRBD2 | TGTGCCAGCCTTACTAGCGGGGGGGCCAATGAGCAGTTCTTC | CASLTSGGANEQFF
TRBJ2-2 | TRBV4-2 | NA | NA | TGTGCCAGCAGCCAGGGACAGAACACCGGGGAGCTGTTTTTT | CASSQGQNTGELFF
TRBJ2-1 | TRBV19 | NA | NA | TGTGCCAGTAGTATAGAGTGGAGGACGGAGGGGAATGAGCAGTTCTTC | CASSIEWRTEGNEQFF
TRBJ1-4 | TRBV5-6 | few | TRBD1 | TGTGCCAGCAGCTTGGCGCAGGGGGCAGCTAATGAAAAACTGTTTTTT | CASSLAQGAANEKLFF
TRBJ1-6 | TRBV27 | NA | TRBD1 | TGTGCCAGCACCCACGCCCAGGGGGCTTATAATTCACCCCTCCACTTT | CASTHAQGAYNSPLHF
TRBJ2-7 | TRBV15 | NA | NA | TGTGCCACCAGCAGAGAAACCGAGGGCGAGCAGTACTTC | CATSRETEGEQYF
TRBJ2-7 | TRBV9 | NA | NA | TGTGCCAGCAGCCCAGAGGTTCGGGTCTACGAGCAGTACTTC | CASSPEVRVYEQYF
TRBJ2-7 | TRBV7-2 | once | NA | TGTGCCAGCAGGGGCTACTACGAGCAGTACTTC | CASRGYYEQYF
TRBJ1-1 | TRBV28 | few | NA | TGTGCCAGCAGTTCCACCATTACAGGGTTTGTAGCTTTCTTT | CASSSTITGFVAFF
TRBJ2-7 | TRBV5-6 | NA | TRBD1 | TGTGCCAGCAGCTTTTTCTTAGGGACAGAGTCCTACGAGCAGTACTTC | CASSFFLGTESYEQYF
TRBJ2-7 | TRBV30 | NA | NA | TGTGCCTGGAGTCCTCATGAGGTCGAGGACGAGCAGTACTTC | CAWSPHEVEDEQYF
TRBJ1-2 | TRBV6-5 | NA | TRBD1 | TGTGCCAGCAGCCTCCGCCCGGGACAGGGATATGGCTACACCTTC | CASSLRPGQGYGYTF
TRBJ1-2 | TRBV11-2 | NA | NA | TGTGCCAGCAGCGCAAACAGGGACTATGGCTACACCTTC | CASSANRDYGYTF
TRBJ1-5 | TRBV2 | NA | NA | TGTGCCAGCAGTGGAGGACTTGAGGGGCCCCAGCATTTT | CASSGGLEGPQHF
TRBJ2-7 | TRBV6-6 | NA | TRBD1 | TGTGCCAGCCGAAGACAGGGGACACCGGGGGAGCAGTACTTC | CASRRQGTPGEQYF
TRBJ2-5 | TRBV5-6 | NA | NA | TGTGCCAGCAGCCCTCTAGGTGCGGAGACCCAGTACTTC | CASSPLGAETQYF
TRBJ2-1 | TRBV19 | NA | TRBD1 | TGTGCCAGTAGTACGACAGGGGGTAACGAGCAGTTCTTC | CASSTTGGNEQFF
TRBJ2-7 | TRBV6-5 | NA | TRBD2 | TGTGCCACCAAGACTAGCGGGGTCCACGAGCAGTACTTC | CATKTSGVHEQYF
TRBJ1-5 | TRBV19 | NA | TRBD1 | TGTGCCAGTAGTGGCACAGGGGACCAGCCCCAGCATTTT | CASSGTGDQPQHF
TRBJ2-3 | TRBV6-6 | once | NA | TGTGCCAGCCACGTCTCGCGGGGGCTTCTTGATACGCAGTATTTT | CASHVSRGLLDTQYF
TRBJ1-3 | TRBV18 | NA | NA | TGTGCCAGCTCACCGCCTTCCTGGAGGGCTGGAAACACCATATATTTT | CASSPPSWRAGNTIYF
TRBJ2-1 | TRBV7-2 | NA | NA | TGTGCCAGCAGCATCGGCGGGGTCTCCTACAATGAGCAGTTCTTC | CASSIGGVSYNEQFF
TRBJ1-3 | TRBV4-1 | NA | TRBD1 | TGCGCCAGCAGCCAAGTAAGGACAGGCTCTGGAAACACCATATATTTT | CASSQVRTGSGNTIYF
TRBJ2-5 | TRBV7-6 | NA | TRBD2 | TGTGCCAGCAGCTTAGCTTGGGGTAGCGGGGGGCAAGAGACCCAGTACTTC | CASSLAWGSGGQETQYF
TRBJ2-1 | TRBV19 | NA | NA | TGTGCCAGTAGTAACAATCCCTCGACCTACAATGAGCAGTTCTTC | CASSNNPSTYNEQFF
TRBJ2-5 | TRBV19 | NA | TRBD2 | TGTGCCAGTAGTCCCCAGCGGGGGGACCAAGAGACCCAGTACTTC | CASSPQRGDQETQYF
TRBJ2-7 | TRBV19 | NA | NA | TGTGCCAGTAGTAGACTTCAGCAGGGCGACGAGCAGTACTTC | CASSRLQQGDEQYF
TRBJ1-5 | TRBV6-5 | few | NA | TGTGCCAGCAGTTTGCAACCAGGGCTCGGAAATCAGCCCCAGCATTTT | CASSLQPGLGNQPQHF
TRBJ2-3 | TRBV6-5 | few | TRBD1 | TGTGCCAGCAGGGTCAGGGGGCAGGATACGCAGTATTTT | CASRVRGQDTQYF
TRBJ1-6 | TRBV27 | NA | NA | TGTGCCAGCAGACAGGGCGGTCTCTCCTATAATTCACCCCTCCACTTT | CASRQGGLSYNSPLHF
TRBJ1-5 | TRBV7-8 | NA | NA | TGTGCCAGCAGCTTAGATGGCAGGGGTGACCAGCCCCAGCATTTT | CASSLDGRGDQPQHF
TRBJ1-3 | TRBV19 | few | NA | TGTGCCAGTAGTATCAACTCTGGAAACACCATATATTTT | CASSINSGNTIYF
TRBJ2-7 | TRBV18 | NA | NA | TGTGCCAGCTCACCAGGGAGGGGGAGCGAGCAGTACTTC | CASSPGRGSEQYF
TRBJ2-7 | TRBV19 | NA | NA | TGTGCCAGTAGTATATCCAGGGGCTACGAGCAGTACTTC | CASSISRGYEQYF
TRBJ1-5 | TRBV19 | NA | TRBD1 | TGTGCCAGTAGGGGGGACAGGGATCAGCCCCAGCATTTT | CASRGDRDQPQHF
TRBJ2-1 | TRBV4-2 | NA | TRBD2 | TGTGCCAGCAGCCAAGGGTACCTGACTAGCGGTTATAACAATGAGCAGTTCTTC | CASSQGYLTSGYNNEQFF
TRBJ1-1 | TRBV30 | NA | NA | TGTGCCTGGACCCTACCGACAGCTGAAGCTTTCTTT | CAWTLPTAEAFF
TRBJ1-6 | TRBV18 | NA | NA | TGTGCCAGCTCATCCCTCCGGGCAGGGGATAATTCACCCCTCCACTTT | CASSSLRAGDNSPLHF
TRBJ2-1 | TRBV7-9 | NA | NA | TGTGCCAGCAGCTTAGCGGGGGGAGGCAATGAGCAGTTCTTC | CASSLAGGGNEQFF
TRBJ1-4 | TRBV28 | NA | TRBD1 | TGTGCCAGCAGTTACGACAGGGGGCGTGAAAAACTGTTTTTT | CASSYDRGREKLFF
TRBJ1-3 | TRBV7-8 | NA | NA | TGTGCCAGCAGCTCCCGGGACAAGGGAAACACCATATATTTT | CASSSRDKGNTIYF
TRBJ1-3 | TRBV5-1 | NA | TRBD1 | TGCGCCAGCAGCTTCCGGGACAGGGATCCCATATATTTT | CASSFRDRDPIYF
TRBJ1-4 | TRBV6-5 | few | NA | TGTGCCAGCAGTCCCAGGACAAGTGATGAAAAACTGTTTTTT | CASSPRTSDEKLFF
TRBJ2-5 | TRBV27 | once | NA | TGTGCCAGCAGCTCTTGGACAGATCCAGAGACCCAGTACTTC | CASSSWTDPETQYF
TRBJ1-5 | TRBV6-5 | NA | TRBD1 | TGTGCCAGCAGCCGGACAGGGGTACAGCCCCAGCATTTT | CASSRTGVQPQHF